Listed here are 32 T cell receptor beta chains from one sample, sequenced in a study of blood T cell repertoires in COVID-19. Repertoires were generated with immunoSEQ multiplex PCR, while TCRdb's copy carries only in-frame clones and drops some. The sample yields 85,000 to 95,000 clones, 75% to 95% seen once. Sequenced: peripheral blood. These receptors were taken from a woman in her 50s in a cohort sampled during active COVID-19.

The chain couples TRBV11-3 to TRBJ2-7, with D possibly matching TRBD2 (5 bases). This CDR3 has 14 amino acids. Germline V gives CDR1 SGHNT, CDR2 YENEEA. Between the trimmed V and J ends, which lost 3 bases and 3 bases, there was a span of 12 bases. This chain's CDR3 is CASSFMGEGYEQYF. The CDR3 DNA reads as TGTGCCAGCAGCTTCATGGGTGAGGGCTACGAGCAGTACTTC. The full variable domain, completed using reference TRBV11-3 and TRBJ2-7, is EAGVVQSPRYKIIEKKQPVAFWCNPISGHNTLYWYLQNLGQGPELLIRYENEEAVDDSQLPKDRFSAERLKGVDSTLKIQPAELGDSAVYLCASSFMGEGYEQYFGPGTRLTVT.

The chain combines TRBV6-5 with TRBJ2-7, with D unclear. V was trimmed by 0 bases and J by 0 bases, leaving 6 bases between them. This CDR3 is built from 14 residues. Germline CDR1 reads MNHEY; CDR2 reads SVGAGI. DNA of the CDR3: TGTGCCAGCAGTTACTCGGGCAACTCCTACGAGCAGTACTTC. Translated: CASSYSGNSYEQYF.

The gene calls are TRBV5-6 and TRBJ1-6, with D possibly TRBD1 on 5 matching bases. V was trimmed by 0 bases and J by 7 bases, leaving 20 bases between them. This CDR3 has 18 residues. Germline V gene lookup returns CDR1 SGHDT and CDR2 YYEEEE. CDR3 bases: TGTGCCAGCAGCTTGGGACAGTCTCCCAGTGGGGCCAATTCACCCCTCCACTTT. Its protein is CASSLGQSPSGANSPLHF.

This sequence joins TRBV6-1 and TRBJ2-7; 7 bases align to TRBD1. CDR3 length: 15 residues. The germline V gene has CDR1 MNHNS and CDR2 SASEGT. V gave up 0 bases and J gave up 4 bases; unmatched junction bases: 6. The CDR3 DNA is TGTGCCAGCAGTGAAGCGTTAGGGGGCAAGTACGAGCAGTACTTC. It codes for CASSEALGGKYEQYF.

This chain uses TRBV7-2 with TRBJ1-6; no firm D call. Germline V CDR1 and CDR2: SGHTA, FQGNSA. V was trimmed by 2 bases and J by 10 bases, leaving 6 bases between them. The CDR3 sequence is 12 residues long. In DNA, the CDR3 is TGTGCCAGCAGCTTATTCCGGTCACCCCTCCACTTT. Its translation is CASSLFRSPLHF.

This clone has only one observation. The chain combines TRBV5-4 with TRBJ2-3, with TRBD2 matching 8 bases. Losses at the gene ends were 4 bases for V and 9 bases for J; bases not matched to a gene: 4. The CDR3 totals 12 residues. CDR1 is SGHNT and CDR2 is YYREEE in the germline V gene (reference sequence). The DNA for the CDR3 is TGTGCCAGCAGCCCGGGGGGGGACACGCAGTATTTT. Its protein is CASSPGGDTQYF.

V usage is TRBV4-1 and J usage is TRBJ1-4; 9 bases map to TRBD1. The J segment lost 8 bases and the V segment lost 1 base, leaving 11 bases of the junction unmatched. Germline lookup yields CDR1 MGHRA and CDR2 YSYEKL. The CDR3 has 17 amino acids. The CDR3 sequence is CASSQASPGQGGEKLFF. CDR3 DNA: TGCGCCAGCAGCCAAGCCTCTCCGGGACAGGGTGGCGAAAAACTGTTTTTT.

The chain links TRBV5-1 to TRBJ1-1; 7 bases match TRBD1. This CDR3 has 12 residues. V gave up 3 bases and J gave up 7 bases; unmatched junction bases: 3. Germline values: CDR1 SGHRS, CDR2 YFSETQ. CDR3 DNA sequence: TGCGCCAGCAGCTCGACAGGGCGTGAAGCTTTCTTT. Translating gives CASSSTGREAFF.

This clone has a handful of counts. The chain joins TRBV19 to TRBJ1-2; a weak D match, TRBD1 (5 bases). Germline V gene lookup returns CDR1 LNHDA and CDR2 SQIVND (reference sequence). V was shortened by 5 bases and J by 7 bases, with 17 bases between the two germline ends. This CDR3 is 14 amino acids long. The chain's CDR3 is CASSPTQGGRGYTF. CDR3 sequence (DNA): TGTGCCAGTAGTCCGACGCAGGGAGGTCGTGGCTACACCTTC. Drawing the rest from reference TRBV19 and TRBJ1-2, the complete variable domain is DGGITQSPKYLFRKEGQNVTLSCEQNLNHDAMYWYRQDPGQGLRLIYYSQIVNDFQKGDIAEGYSVSREKKESFPLTVTSAQKNPTAFYLCASSPTQGGRGYTFGSGTRLTVV.

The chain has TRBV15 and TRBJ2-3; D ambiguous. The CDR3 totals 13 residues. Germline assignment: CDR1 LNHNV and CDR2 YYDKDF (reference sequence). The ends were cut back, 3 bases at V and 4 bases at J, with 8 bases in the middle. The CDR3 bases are TGTGCCACCAGCAGGTCGTTAGCAGATACGCAGTATTTT. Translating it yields CATSRSLADTQYF.

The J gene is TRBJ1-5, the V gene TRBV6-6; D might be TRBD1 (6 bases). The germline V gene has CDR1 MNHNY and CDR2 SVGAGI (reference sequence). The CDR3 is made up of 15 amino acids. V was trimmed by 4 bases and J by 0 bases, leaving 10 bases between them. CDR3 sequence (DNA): TGTGCCAGCAGTTTCGGACAGACTAGCAATCAGCCCCAGCATTTT. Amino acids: CASSFGQTSNQPQHF.

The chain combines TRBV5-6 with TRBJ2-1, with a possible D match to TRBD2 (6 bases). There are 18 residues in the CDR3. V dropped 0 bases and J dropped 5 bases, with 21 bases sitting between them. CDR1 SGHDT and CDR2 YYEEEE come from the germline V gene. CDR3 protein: CASSLGLEVRGANNEQFF. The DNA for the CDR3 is TGTGCCAGCAGCTTGGGGCTTGAGGTTCGCGGGGCGAACAATGAGCAGTTCTTC.

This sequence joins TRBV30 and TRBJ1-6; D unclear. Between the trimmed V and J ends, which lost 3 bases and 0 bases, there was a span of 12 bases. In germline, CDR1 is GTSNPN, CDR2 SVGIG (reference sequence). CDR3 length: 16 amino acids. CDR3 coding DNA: TGTGCCTGGAGAACAGTTGCCCTCTCCTATAATTCACCCCTCCACTTT. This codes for CAWRTVALSYNSPLHF.

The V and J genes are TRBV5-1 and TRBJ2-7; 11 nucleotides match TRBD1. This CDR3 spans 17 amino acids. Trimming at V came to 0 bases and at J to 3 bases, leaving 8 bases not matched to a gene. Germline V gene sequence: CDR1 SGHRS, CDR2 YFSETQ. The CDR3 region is CASSLGASGTGGYEQYF. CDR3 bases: TGCGCCAGCAGCTTGGGGGCTTCGGGGACAGGGGGCTACGAGCAGTACTTC.

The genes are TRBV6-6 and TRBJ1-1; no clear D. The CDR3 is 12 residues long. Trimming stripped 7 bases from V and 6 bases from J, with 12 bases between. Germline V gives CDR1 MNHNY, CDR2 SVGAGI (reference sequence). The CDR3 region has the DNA TGTGCCAGCATCCCGGCCGGGGCTGAAGCTTTCTTT. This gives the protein CASIPAGAEAFF.

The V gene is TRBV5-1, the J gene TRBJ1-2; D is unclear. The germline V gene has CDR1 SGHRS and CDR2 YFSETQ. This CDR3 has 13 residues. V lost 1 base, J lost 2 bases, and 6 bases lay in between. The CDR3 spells CASSLTENYGYTF. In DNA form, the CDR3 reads TGCGCCAGCAGCTTGACAGAAAACTATGGCTACACCTTC.

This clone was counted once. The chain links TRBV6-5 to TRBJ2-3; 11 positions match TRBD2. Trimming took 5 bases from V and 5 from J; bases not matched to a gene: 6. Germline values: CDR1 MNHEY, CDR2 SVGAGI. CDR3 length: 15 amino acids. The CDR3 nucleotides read TGTGCCAGCAGTCCCTCCGGGACTAGCGGAGATACGCAGTATTTT. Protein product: CASSPSGTSGDTQYF.

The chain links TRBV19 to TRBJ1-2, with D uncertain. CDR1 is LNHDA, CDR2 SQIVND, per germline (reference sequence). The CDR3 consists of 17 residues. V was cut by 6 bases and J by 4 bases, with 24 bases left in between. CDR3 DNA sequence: TGTGCCAGTAGAAGCTTAATAGTTGGTAGCGGCCTCTATGGCTACACCTTC. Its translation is CASRSLIVGSGLYGYTF.

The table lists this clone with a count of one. DNA of the CDR3: TGTGCCAGCAGTGGACAGGGACGCACTGAAGCTTTCTTT. Amino acids: CASSGQGRTEAFF. The V and J genes are TRBV2 and TRBJ1-1; 7 nucleotides line up with TRBD1. The junction had 3 bases not matched to a gene; V was cut back by 4 bases and J by 4 bases. Germline CDR1 SNHLY, CDR2 FYNNEI. The CDR3 consists of 13 residues. Full variable domain (outside the CDR3, taken from reference TRBV2 and TRBJ1-1): EPEVTQTPSHQVTQMGQEVILRCVPISNHLYFYWYRQILGQKVEFLVSFYNNEISEKSEIFDDQFSVERPDGSNFTLKIRSTKLEDSAMYFCASSGQGRTEAFFGQGTRLTVV.

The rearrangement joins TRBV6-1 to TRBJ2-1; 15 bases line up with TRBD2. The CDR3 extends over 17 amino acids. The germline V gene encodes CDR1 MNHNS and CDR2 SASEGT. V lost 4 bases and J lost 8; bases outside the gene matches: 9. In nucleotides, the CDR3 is TGTGCCAGCAGTGGCGGACTAGCGGGGGGGCCAGTTGATGAGCAGTTCTTC. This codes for CASSGGLAGGPVDEQFF.

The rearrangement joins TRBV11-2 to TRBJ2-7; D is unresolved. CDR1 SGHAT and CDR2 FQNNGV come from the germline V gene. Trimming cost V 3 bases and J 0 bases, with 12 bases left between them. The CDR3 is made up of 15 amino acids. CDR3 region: CASSFPAPTSYEQYF. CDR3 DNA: TGTGCCAGCAGCTTTCCAGCGCCTACCTCCTACGAGCAGTACTTC.

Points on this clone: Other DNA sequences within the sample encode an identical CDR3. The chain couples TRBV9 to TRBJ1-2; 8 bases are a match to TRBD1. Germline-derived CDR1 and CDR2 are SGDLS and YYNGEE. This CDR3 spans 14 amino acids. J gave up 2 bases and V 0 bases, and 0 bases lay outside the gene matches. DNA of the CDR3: TGTGCCAGCAGCGTAGGACAGGGGAACTATGGCTACACCTTC. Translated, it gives CASSVGQGNYGYTF. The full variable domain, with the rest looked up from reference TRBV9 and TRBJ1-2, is DSGVTQTPKHLITATGQRVTLRCSPRSGDLSVYWYQQSLDQGLQFLIQYYNGEERAKGNILERFSAQQFPDLHSELNLSSLELGDSALYFCASSVGQGNYGYTFGSGTRLTVV.

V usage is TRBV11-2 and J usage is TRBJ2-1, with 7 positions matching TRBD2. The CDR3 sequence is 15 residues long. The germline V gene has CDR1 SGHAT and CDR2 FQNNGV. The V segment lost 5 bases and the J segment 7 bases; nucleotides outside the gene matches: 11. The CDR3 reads CASSPGGGGGNEQFF. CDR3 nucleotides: TGTGCCAGCAGCCCCGGCGGCGGGGGTGGGAATGAGCAGTTCTTC. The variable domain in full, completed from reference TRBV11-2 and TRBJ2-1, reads EAGVAQSPRYKIIEKRQSVAFWCNPISGHATLYWYQQILGQGPKLLIQFQNNGVVDDSQLPKDRFSAERLKGVDSTLKIQPAKLEDSAVYLCASSPGGGGGNEQFFGPGTRLTVL.

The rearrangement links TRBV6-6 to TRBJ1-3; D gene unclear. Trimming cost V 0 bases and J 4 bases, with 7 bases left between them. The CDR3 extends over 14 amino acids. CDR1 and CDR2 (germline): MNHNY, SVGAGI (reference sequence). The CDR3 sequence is CASSYSDSGNTIYF. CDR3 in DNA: TGTGCCAGCAGTTACTCCGACTCCGGAAACACCATATATTTT.

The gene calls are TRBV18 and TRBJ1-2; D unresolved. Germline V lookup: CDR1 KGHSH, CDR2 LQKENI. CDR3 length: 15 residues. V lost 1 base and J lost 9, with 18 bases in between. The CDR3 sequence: CASSPLSGIRDRYTF. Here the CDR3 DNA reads TGTGCCAGCTCACCACTTTCCGGGATCCGCGATCGCTACACCTTC.

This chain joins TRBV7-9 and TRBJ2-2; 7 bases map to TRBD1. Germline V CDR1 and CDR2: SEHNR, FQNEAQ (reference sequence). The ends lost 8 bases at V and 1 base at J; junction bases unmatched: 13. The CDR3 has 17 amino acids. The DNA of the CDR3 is TGTGCCAGCTCGTCAAAAAGTGACAGGGTGAACACCGGGGAGCTGTTTTTT. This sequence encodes CASSSKSDRVNTGELFF.

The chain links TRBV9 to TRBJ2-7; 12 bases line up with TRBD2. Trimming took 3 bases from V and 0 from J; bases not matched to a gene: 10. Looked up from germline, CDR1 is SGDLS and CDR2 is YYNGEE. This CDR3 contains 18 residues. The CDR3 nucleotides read TGTGCCAGCAGCGCCGGGACTAGCGGGTACCTTAGCTCCTACGAGCAGTACTTC. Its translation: CASSAGTSGYLSSYEQYF.

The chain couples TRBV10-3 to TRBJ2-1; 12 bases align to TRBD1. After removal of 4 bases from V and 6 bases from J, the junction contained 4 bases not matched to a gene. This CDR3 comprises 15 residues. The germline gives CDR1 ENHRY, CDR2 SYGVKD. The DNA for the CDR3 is TGTGCCATCAGTGCGGGACAGGGGGCAAGCAATGAGCAGTTCTTC. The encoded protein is CAISAGQGASNEQFF.

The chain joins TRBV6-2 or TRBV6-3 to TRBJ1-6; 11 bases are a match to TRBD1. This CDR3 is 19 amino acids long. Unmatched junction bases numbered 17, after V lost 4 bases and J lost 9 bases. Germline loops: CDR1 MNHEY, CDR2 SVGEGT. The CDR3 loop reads CASSSDLFPSGTGGSPLHF. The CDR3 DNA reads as TGTGCCAGCAGTTCTGACCTCTTCCCCTCCGGGACAGGGGGTTCACCCCTCCACTTT.

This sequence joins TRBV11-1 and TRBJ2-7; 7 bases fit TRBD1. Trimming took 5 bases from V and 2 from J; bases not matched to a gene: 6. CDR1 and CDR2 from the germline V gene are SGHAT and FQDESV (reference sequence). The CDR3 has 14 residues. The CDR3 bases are TGTGCCAGCAGCCTAGGACAGGTCGCCTACGAGCAGTACTTC. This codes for CASSLGQVAYEQYF.

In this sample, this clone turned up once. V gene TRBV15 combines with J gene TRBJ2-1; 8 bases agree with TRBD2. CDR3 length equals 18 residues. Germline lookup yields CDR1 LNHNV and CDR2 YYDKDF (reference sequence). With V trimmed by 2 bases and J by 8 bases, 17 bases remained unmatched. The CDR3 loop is CATSRSVGGTRSFYEQFF. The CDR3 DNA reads TGTGCCACCAGCAGATCCGTAGGCGGGACTAGATCCTTTTATGAGCAGTTCTTC.

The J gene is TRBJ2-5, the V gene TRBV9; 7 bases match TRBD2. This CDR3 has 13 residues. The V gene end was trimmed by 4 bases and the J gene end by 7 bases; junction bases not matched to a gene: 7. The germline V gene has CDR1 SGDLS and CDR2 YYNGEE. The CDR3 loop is CASSTTGGTTQYF. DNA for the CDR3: TGTGCCAGCAGCACGACGGGAGGAACGACCCAGTACTTC.